A single sample gave rise to the 15 T cell receptor beta chains below, sequenced in a study of T cell repertoires in cytomegalovirus infection. Via MiXCR, TCRdb re-called the reads, giving one row per CDR3 protein. The profile covers a few hundred thousand distinct CDR3 sequences, with 40% appearing a single time and around 50% taken by the ten largest. Antigens of these TCRs are unknown. The sequenced sample was cultured PBMCs, obtained from culture after CMV antigen stimulation. These receptors were obtained from a human donor in good health (CMV status not recorded). Some clones in this sample may be carry-over from other donors' samples.

This clonotype was detected many times. The gene calls are TRBV11-2 and TRBJ2-3; D may be TRBD2 (5 bases). V was pared by 5 bases and J by 6 bases, with 18 bases between. Germline-derived CDR1 and CDR2 are SGHAT and FQNNGV. This CDR3 spans 15 amino acids. The chain's CDR3 is CASSVGIAFEDTQYF. For the CDR3, the DNA is TGTGCCAGCAGCGTCGGCATAGCGTTTGAGGATACGCAGTATTTT.

In this sample, this clonotype turned up a few times. The chain has TRBV6-2 or TRBV6-3 and TRBJ1-2; D might be TRBD1 (6 bases). The CDR3 totals 15 residues. CDR1 MNHEY and CDR2 SVGEGT come from the germline V gene. V shed 2 bases and J shed 7 bases, with 17 bases lying between them. This CDR3 reads CASSYGGASLAGYTF. CDR3 nucleotide sequence: TGTGCCAGCAGTTACGGGGGCGCCTCGTTGGCTGGCTACACCTTC.

The rearrangement joins TRBV7-2 to TRBJ1-6, with D possibly TRBD1 on 6 matching bases. The V and J ends lost 5 bases and 7 bases respectively, with 24 bases between them. Germline CDR1 SGHTA, CDR2 FQGNSA. The CDR3 loop spans 18 amino acids. In DNA, the CDR3 is TGTGCCAGCAGCCCGCGTCGCCCGGGAACCAGGGGAAATTCACCCCTCCACTTT. Its translation: CASSPRRPGTRGNSPLHF.

This clonotype appeared a few times. The gene calls are TRBV28 and TRBJ1-2, with TRBD1 as a possible D gene (6 bases). CDR3 size: 17 residues. Trimming stripped 5 bases from V and 4 bases from J, with 23 bases between. Germline CDR1 reads MDHEN; CDR2 reads SYDVKM. For the CDR3, the DNA is TGTGCCAGCAGTATCCAAAGAGTACAGGGCGATATCTATGGCTACACCTTC. Amino acid sequence: CASSIQRVQGDIYGYTF.

The rearrangement joins TRBV11-2 to TRBJ2-2; weak D call: TRBD2 (5 bases). V dropped 2 bases and J dropped 0 bases, with 10 bases sitting between them. Per the germline V gene, CDR1 is SGHAT and CDR2 is FQNNGV. The CDR3 loop spans 16 amino acids. The CDR3 region has the DNA TGTGCCAGCAGCTTAAGAGGGTTCGCGAACACCGGGGAGCTGTTTTTT. It yields the protein CASSLRGFANTGELFF.

This chain uses TRBV7-4 with TRBJ2-1; D tentatively fits TRBD1 or TRBD2 (6 bases each). The CDR3 runs to 12 residues. CDR1 is SGHVT, CDR2 SQSDAQ, per germline. Trimming removed 5 bases at V and 9 bases at J, with 11 bases between. The CDR3 nucleotides read TGTGCCAGCAGCCAAGGGGGGAGTGAGCAGTTCTTC. Translating gives CASSQGGSEQFF.

In its sample, this clonotype was seen a few times. V usage is TRBV28 and J usage is TRBJ1-6; no firm D call. V gave up 3 bases and J gave up 8 bases, with 5 bases separating them. The CDR3 runs to 12 residues. Germline CDR1 and CDR2: MDHEN and SYDVKM. CDR3 coding DNA: TGTGCCAGCAGTTTGGCGGATTCACCCCTCCACTTT. This gives the protein CASSLADSPLHF.

This clonotype was counted a few times. J is TRBJ2-4 and V is TRBV7-2; no clear D. Trimming cost V 5 bases and J 5 bases, with 7 bases left between them. The CDR3 length is 12 residues. The germline V gene encodes CDR1 SGHTA and CDR2 FQGNSA. In nucleotides, the CDR3 is TGTGCCAGCAGCCCGAACGAAAACATTCAGTACTTC. This gives the protein CASSPNENIQYF. The full variable domain, rest sourced from reference TRBV7-2 and TRBJ2-4, is GAGVSQSPSNKVTEKGKDVELRCDPISGHTALYWYRQSLGQGLEFLIYFQGNSAPDKSGLPSDRFSAERTGGSVSTLTIQRTQQEDSAVYLCASSPNENIQYFGAGTRLSVL.

This clonotype has just a few counts. This rearrangement joins TRBV7-2 to TRBJ1-6; D possibly corresponds to TRBD1 (5 bases). Germline-derived CDR1 and CDR2 are SGHTA and FQGNSA. This CDR3 is built from 15 residues. V was trimmed by 6 bases and J by 7 bases, leaving 16 bases between them. The CDR3 region has the DNA TGTGCCAGCAGTTACGACAGTTCTGGGAATTCACCCCTCCACTTT. This gives the protein CASSYDSSGNSPLHF.

The chain links TRBV2 to TRBJ1-5, with a possible D match to TRBD1 (6 bases). Germline V gene sequence: CDR1 SNHLY, CDR2 FYNNEI. V was shortened by 8 bases and J by 2 bases, with 13 bases between the two germline ends. The CDR3 has 14 residues. The CDR3 DNA follows: TGTGCCAGCCTTAGGGGGTTCGGCAATCAGCCCCAGCATTTT. Protein: CASLRGFGNQPQHF.

The rearrangement uses TRBV4-1 and TRBJ2-2; weak D call: TRBD2 (5 bases). The CDR3 sequence is 16 residues long. Germline CDR1 reads MGHRA; CDR2 reads YSYEKL. The V end lost 4 bases, the J end lost 6 bases, and 18 bases lay between the germline ends. CDR3 protein: CASSPTLGGFAGELFF. The CDR3 DNA is TGCGCCAGCAGCCCTACCCTTGGAGGTTTCGCCGGGGAGCTGTTTTTT.

There are a few counts of this clonotype. V gene TRBV12-3 or TRBV12-4 combines with J gene TRBJ2-3; TRBD2 matches 8 bases. The CDR3 consists of 13 residues. The junction had 3 bases not matched to a gene; V was cut back by 6 bases and J by 4 bases. The chain's CDR3 is CASSGLASDTQYF. DNA of the CDR3: TGTGCCAGCAGCGGACTAGCATCAGATACGCAGTATTTT.

The rearrangement joins TRBV20-1 to TRBJ2-7; D is perhaps TRBD2 (5 bases). The CDR3 loop spans 14 amino acids. Trimming left V 1 base short and J 0 bases short, with 10 bases between. Per germline, CDR1 DFQATT and CDR2 SNEGSKA (reference sequence). DNA for the CDR3: TGCAGTGCTAGAGTCTCCGGGAACTCCTACGAGCAGTACTTC. Amino acid sequence: CSARVSGNSYEQYF.

The rearrangement joins TRBV15 to TRBJ1-1; TRBD1 is a possible D gene (6 bases). Germline V gene data show CDR1 as LNHNV and CDR2 as YYDKDF (reference sequence). This CDR3 region has 17 residues. Trimming shortened V by 0 bases and J by 5 bases, and 19 bases separated the two germline ends. The CDR3 spells CATSRDNIWGAVTEAFF. CDR3 bases: TGTGCCACCAGCAGAGATAACATTTGGGGGGCGGTGACTGAAGCTTTCTTT.

This clonotype was recorded a few times. This chain uses TRBV6-1 with TRBJ2-3, with 8 bases lining up with TRBD2. The V gene end was trimmed by 6 bases and the J gene end by 6 bases; junction bases not matched to a gene: 2. The CDR3 is 12 residues long. The germline V gene has CDR1 MNHNS and CDR2 SASEGT. The CDR3 DNA sequence: TGTGCCAGCAGGGAGCGGGGGGATACGCAGTATTTT. Protein sequence: CASRERGDTQYF.